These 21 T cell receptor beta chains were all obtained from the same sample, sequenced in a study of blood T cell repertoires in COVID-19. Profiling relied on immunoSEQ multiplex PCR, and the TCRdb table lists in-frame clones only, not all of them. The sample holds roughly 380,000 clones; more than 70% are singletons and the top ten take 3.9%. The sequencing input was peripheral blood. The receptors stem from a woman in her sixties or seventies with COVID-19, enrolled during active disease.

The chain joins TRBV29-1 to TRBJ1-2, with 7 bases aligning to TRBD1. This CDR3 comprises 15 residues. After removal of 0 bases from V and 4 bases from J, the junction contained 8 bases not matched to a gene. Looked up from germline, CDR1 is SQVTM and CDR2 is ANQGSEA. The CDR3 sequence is CSVEERGDRAYGYTF. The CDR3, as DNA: TGCAGCGTTGAAGAGAGGGGCGACAGGGCCTATGGCTACACCTTC.

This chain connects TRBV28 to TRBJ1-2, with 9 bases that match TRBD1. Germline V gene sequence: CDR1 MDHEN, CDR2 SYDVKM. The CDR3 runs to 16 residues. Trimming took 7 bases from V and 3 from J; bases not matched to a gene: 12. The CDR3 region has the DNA TGTGCCAGCACTGGGGGGGGGACAGGGACGGACTATGGCTACACCTTC. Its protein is CASTGGGTGTDYGYTF.

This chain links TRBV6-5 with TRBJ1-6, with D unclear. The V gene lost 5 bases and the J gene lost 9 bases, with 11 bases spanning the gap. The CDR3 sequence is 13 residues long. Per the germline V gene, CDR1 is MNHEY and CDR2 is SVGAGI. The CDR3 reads CASSTSNRSPLHF. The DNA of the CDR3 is TGTGCCAGCAGTACCAGTAACCGTTCACCCCTCCACTTT.

CDR3 nucleotides: TGTGCCAGCAGTGATATGCGGGGGGGTACTCACACGAACACTGAAGCTTTCTTT. The encoded protein is CASSDMRGGTHTNTEAFF. This chain connects TRBV2 to TRBJ1-1; a possible D gene is TRBD1 (5 bases). In germline, CDR1 is SNHLY, CDR2 FYNNEI. Between the trimmed V and J ends, which lost 3 bases and 1 base, there was a span of 21 bases. The CDR3 totals 18 residues.

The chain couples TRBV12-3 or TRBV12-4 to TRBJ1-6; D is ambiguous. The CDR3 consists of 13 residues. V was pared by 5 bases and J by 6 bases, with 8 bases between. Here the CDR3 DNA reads TGTGCCAGCAGTCTTGGCCTTAATTCACCCCTCCACTTT. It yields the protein CASSLGLNSPLHF.

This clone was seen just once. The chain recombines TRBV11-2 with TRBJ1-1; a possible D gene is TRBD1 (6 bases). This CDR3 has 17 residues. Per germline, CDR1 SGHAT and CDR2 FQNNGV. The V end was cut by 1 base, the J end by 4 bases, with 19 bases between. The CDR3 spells CASSLGRTVLTGTEAFF. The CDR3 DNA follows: TGTGCCAGCAGCTTAGGTCGGACAGTGCTGACTGGCACTGAAGCTTTCTTT. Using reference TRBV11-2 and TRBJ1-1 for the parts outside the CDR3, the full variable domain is EAGVAQSPRYKIIEKRQSVAFWCNPISGHATLYWYQQILGQGPKLLIQFQNNGVVDDSQLPKDRFSAERLKGVDSTLKIQPAKLEDSAVYLCASSLGRTVLTGTEAFFGQGTRLTVV.

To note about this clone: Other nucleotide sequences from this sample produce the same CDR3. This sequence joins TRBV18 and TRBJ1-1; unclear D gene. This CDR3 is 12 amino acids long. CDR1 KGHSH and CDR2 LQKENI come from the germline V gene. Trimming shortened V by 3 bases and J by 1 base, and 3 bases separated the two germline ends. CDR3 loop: CASSPQNTEAFF. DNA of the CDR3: TGTGCCAGCTCACCCCAGAACACTGAAGCTTTCTTT.

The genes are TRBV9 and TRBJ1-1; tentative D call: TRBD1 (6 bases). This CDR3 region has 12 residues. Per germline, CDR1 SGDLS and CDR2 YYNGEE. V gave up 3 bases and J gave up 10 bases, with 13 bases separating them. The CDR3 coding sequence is TGTGCCAGCAGCGGACAGGAAAGGAGAGCTTTCTTT. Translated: CASSGQERRAFF.

CDR3 loop: CASSYDAGFFTEAFF. DNA of the CDR3: TGTGCCAGCAGTTACGATGCGGGGTTTTTCACTGAAGCTTTCTTT. V and J are TRBV6-5 and TRBJ1-1; D call uncertain. Per the germline V gene, CDR1 is MNHEY and CDR2 is SVGAGI. CDR3 size: 15 residues. The V end was cut by 2 bases, the J end by 4 bases, with 14 bases between.

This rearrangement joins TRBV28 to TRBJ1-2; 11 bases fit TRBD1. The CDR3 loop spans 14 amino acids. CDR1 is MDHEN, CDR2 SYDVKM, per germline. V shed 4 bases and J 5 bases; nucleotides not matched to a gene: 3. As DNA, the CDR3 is TGTGCCAGCAGTTCCGGGACAGGGGGTTATGGCTACACCTTC. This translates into CASSSGTGGYGYTF.

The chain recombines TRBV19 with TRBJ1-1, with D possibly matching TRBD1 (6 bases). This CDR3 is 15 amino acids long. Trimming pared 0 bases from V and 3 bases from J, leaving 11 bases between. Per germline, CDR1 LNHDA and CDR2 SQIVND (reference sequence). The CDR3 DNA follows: TGTGCCAGTAGTATAGAGGCAGGGGTGTACACTGAAGCTTTCTTT. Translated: CASSIEAGVYTEAFF.

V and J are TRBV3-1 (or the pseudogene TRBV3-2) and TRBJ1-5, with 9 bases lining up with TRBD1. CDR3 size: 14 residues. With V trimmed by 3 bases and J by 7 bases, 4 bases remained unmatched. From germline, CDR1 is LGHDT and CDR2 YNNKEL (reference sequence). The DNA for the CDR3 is TGTGCCAGCAGCCAGGGGACAGGGTGGCAGCCCCAGCATTTT. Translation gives CASSQGTGWQPQHF.

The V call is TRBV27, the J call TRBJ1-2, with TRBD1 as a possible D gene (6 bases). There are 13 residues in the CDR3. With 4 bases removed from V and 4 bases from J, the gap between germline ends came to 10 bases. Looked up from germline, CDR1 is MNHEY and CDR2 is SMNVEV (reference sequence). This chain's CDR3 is CASSSTGLYGYTF. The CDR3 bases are TGTGCCAGCAGTTCCACAGGGCTCTATGGCTACACCTTC.

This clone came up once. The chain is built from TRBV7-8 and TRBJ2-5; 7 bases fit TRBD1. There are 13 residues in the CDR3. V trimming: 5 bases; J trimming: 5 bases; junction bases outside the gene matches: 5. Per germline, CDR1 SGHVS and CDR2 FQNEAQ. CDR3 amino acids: CASSTGTAETQYF. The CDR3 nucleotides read TGTGCCAGCAGCACCGGGACAGCGGAGACCCAGTACTTC. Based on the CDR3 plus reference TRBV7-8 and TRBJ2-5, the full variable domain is GAGVSQSPRYKVAKRGQDVALRCDPISGHVSLFWYQQALGQGPEFLTYFQNEAQLDKSGLPSDRFFAERPEGSVSTLKIQRTQQEDSAVYLCASSTGTAETQYFGPGTRLLVL.

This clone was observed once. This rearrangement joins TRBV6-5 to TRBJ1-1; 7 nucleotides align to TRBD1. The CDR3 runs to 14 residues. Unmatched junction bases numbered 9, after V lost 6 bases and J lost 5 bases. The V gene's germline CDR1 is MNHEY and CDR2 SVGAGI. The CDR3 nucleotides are TGTGCCAGCAGCAGAAACAGGGGTGATACTGAAGCTTTCTTT. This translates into CASSRNRGDTEAFF.

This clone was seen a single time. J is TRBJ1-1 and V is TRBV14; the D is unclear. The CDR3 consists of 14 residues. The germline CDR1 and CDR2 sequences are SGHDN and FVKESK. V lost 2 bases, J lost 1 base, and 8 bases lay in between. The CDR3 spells CASSQIFRNTEAFF. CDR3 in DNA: TGTGCCAGCAGCCAAATTTTTAGGAACACTGAAGCTTTCTTT.

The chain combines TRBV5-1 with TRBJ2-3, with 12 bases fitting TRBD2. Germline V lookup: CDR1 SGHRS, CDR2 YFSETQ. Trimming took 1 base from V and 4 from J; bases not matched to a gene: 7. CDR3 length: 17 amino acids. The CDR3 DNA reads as TGCGCCAGCAGCTTGTATACTAGCGGGGGGATACCAGATACGCAGTATTTT. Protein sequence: CASSLYTSGGIPDTQYF.

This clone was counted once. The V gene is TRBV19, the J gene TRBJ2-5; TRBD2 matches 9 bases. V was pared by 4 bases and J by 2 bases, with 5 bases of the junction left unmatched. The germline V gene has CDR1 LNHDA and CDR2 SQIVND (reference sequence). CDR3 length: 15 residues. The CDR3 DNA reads TGTGCCAGTAGTAGCCTAGCGGGAAAACAAGAGACCCAGTACTTC. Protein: CASSSLAGKQETQYF.

CDR3 residues: CASSLMGQPTDTQYF. Here the CDR3 DNA reads TGTGCCAGCAGCTTAATGGGACAGCCCACAGATACGCAGTATTTT. The chain joins TRBV7-3 to TRBJ2-3; 7 nucleotides match TRBD1. The J segment lost 2 bases and the V segment lost 1 base, leaving 3 bases of the junction unmatched. Germline V gene data show CDR1 as SGHTA and CDR2 as FQGTGA. The CDR3 contains 15 residues.

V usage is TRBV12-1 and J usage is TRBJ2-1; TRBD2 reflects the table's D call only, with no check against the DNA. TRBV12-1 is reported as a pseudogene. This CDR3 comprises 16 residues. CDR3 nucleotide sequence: TGTGCCAGCAGCTCTAGGGGGACTATACGGAACAATGAGCAGTTCTTC. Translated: CASSSRGTIRNNEQFF.

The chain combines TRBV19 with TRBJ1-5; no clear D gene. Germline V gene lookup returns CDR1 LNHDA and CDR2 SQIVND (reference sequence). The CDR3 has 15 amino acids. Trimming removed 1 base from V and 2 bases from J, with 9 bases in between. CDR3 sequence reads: CASSIGAGGNQPQHF. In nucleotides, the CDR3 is TGTGCCAGTAGTATAGGAGCGGGCGGCAATCAGCCCCAGCATTTT.